The clone carrying this TCR beta chain was seen a single time. This sample stems from a study of regulatory T cells in long-lasting Graves disease. Library construction for TCR beta used iRepertoire HTBI primers and Arm-PCR of CDR3 regions. TCRdb re-called the multiplex PCR reads with MiXCR, one entry per CDR3 protein. The table records around 450,000 distinct CDR3 sequences, 20% to 25% of them present only once. Regarding time point: persistent/refractory GD, antithyroid drugs over 5 years with positive TRAb. PBMC-extracted RNA yielded the TCR library. Trimming took off 5 bases at V and 4 bases at J, with 17 bases between the two ends. The germline V gene has CDR1 MNHEY and CDR2 SMNVEV (reference sequence). The CDR3 contains 16 residues.

The chain links TRBV27 to TRBJ2-2, with D perhaps matching TRBD2 (6 bases). The material sequenced was peripheral blood mononuclear cells (PBMCs), taken when the disease was refractory, from a patient treated with antithyroid drugs. This TCR derives from a female donor with Graves disease. The CDR3 DNA reads as TGTGCCAGCAGTCTAACGACTAGTGTTTCCACCGGGGAGCTGTTTTTT. Its translation: CASSLTTSVSTGELFF.